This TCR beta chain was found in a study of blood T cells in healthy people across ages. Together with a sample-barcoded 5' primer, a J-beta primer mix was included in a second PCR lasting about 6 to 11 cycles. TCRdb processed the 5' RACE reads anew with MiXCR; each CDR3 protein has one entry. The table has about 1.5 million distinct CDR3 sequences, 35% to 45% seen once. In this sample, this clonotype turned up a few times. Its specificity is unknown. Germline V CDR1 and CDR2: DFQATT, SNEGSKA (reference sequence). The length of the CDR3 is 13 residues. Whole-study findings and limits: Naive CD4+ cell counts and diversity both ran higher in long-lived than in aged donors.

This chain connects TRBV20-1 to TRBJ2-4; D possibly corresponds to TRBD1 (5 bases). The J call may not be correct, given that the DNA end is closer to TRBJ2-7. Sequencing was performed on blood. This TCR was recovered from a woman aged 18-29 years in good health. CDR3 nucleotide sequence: TGCAGTGCTAGAGATGGCAGGGTCTACGAGCAGTACTTC. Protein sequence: CSARDGRVYEQYF.